These 23 T cell receptor beta chains came from one sample sequenced in a study of cytomegalovirus exposure and HLA in healthy donors. Amplification used 60 Vbeta primers and 13 Jbeta primers. Produced via immunoSEQ multiplex PCR; TCRdb's table is partial and in-frame only. Found here are roughly 98,000 clones, about 81% of them singletons; the top ten hold about 1.5%. The material sequenced was PBMCs. All receptors come from a man aged 40-55 years in good health and CMV-seronegative.

V usage is TRBV28 and J usage is TRBJ2-7, with a possible D match to TRBD1 (6 bases). There are 15 residues in the CDR3. Germline CDR1 reads MDHEN; CDR2 reads SYDVKM. Trimming pared 5 bases from V and 0 bases from J, leaving 14 bases between. CDR3 DNA sequence: TGTGCCAGCAGTCTCACCGACAGGCACTCCTACGAGCAGTACTTC. This translates into CASSLTDRHSYEQYF.

The chain couples TRBV7-3 to TRBJ1-6; weak D call: TRBD1 (5 bases). CDR1 is SGHTA and CDR2 is FQGTGA in the germline V gene. The CDR3 is 15 amino acids. With 1 base removed from V and 9 bases from J, the gap between germline ends came to 13 bases. The CDR3: CASSLSGRVPSPLHF. The CDR3 DNA reads as TGTGCCAGCAGCTTAAGTGGCAGGGTTCCTTCACCCCTCCACTTT.

V is TRBV5-1 and J is TRBJ2-7; D is possibly TRBD1 (6 bases). V gave up 3 bases and J gave up 3 bases, with 13 bases separating them. CDR1 and CDR2 from the germline V gene are SGHRS and YFSETQ. CDR3 length: 14 amino acids. The CDR3 loop is CASSWTANDYEQYF. In DNA, the CDR3 is TGCGCCAGCAGCTGGACAGCGAACGACTACGAGCAGTACTTC.

V and J are TRBV7-8 and TRBJ1-5; 7 bases align to TRBD1. With 1 base clipped from V and 3 bases from J, the junction kept 6 bases outside the gene matches. Germline V gives CDR1 SGHVS, CDR2 FQNEAQ. This CDR3 contains 16 residues. The CDR3 sequence is CASSLGQGTDNQPQHF. The CDR3 DNA reads as TGTGCCAGCAGCTTAGGGCAAGGGACAGACAATCAGCCCCAGCATTTT.

This clone was observed a few times. CDR3 sequence: CASSMRETNTEAFF. CDR3 in DNA: TGTGCCAGTAGTATGCGGGAGACGAACACTGAAGCTTTCTTT. The rearrangement links TRBV19 to TRBJ1-1; D not certain. The V gene's germline CDR1 is LNHDA and CDR2 SQIVND (reference sequence). V was pared by 3 bases and J by 1 base, with 9 bases between. There are 14 residues in the CDR3.

This clone was detected only a few times. This chain joins TRBV5-1 and TRBJ2-2, with TRBD1 matching over 7 bases. The ends lost 4 bases at V and 1 base at J; junction bases unmatched: 7. Per the germline V gene, CDR1 is SGHRS and CDR2 is YFSETQ. There are 16 residues in the CDR3. Written as DNA, the CDR3 is TGCGCCAGCAGCCAACCGGGACAGAAGAACACCGGGGAGCTGTTTTTT. As protein: CASSQPGQKNTGELFF.

The chain employs TRBV5-4 and TRBJ2-1, with D tentatively TRBD1 (6 bases). The V and J ends lost 4 bases and 2 bases respectively, with 13 bases between them. Germline assignment: CDR1 SGHNT and CDR2 YYREEE (reference sequence). This CDR3 contains 15 residues. This chain's CDR3 is CASSPQGPAYNEQFF. In DNA, the CDR3 is TGTGCCAGCAGCCCTCAGGGGCCTGCCTACAATGAGCAGTTCTTC. Based on the CDR3 plus reference TRBV5-4 and TRBJ2-1, the full variable domain is ETGVTQSPTHLIKTRGQQVTLRCSSQSGHNTVSWYQQALGQGPQFIFQYYREEENGRGNFPPRFSGLQFPNYSSELNVNALELDDSALYLCASSPQGPAYNEQFFGPGTRLTVL.

This clone was found once. The chain links TRBV5-4 to TRBJ2-5, with a tentative D call TRBD1 (5 bases). The germline V gene encodes CDR1 SGHNT and CDR2 YYREEE (reference sequence). The CDR3 totals 13 residues. Trimming removed 4 bases from V and 5 bases from J, with 12 bases in between. The CDR3 DNA reads TGTGCCAGCAGCCCGGGTCAGGGTGAGACCCAGTACTTC. This sequence encodes CASSPGQGETQYF.

The CDR3 loop reads CASSLGSSVGNEQFF. As DNA, the CDR3 is TGTGCCAGCAGCTTAGGGTCTAGCGTTGGCAATGAGCAGTTCTTC. The chain carries TRBV7-9 and TRBJ2-1; D is possibly TRBD2 (6 bases). The germline V gene encodes CDR1 SEHNR and CDR2 FQNEAQ (reference sequence). This CDR3 comprises 15 residues. Trimming cost V 1 base and J 6 bases, with 13 bases left between them.

The chain recombines TRBV28 with TRBJ1-3; D possibly corresponds to TRBD1 (5 bases). This CDR3 spans 15 amino acids. The germline V gene has CDR1 MDHEN and CDR2 SYDVKM. V was clipped by 5 bases and J by 0 bases, with 11 bases between them. The DNA for the CDR3 is TGTGCCAGCAGTCTCCCGACAGCCTCTGGAAACACCATATATTTT. This sequence encodes CASSLPTASGNTIYF.

This chain joins TRBV19 and TRBJ1-1, with 7 bases fitting TRBD1. Germline lookup yields CDR1 LNHDA and CDR2 SQIVND (reference sequence). The CDR3 is made up of 15 amino acids. V shed 4 bases and J 1 base; nucleotides not matched to a gene: 6. CDR3 in amino acids: CASSTNRGWNTEAFF. In DNA form, the CDR3 reads TGTGCCAGTAGTACTAACAGGGGCTGGAACACTGAAGCTTTCTTT.

This clone appeared once. The rearrangement joins TRBV7-2 to TRBJ1-1; 10 bases agree with TRBD1. The V and J ends lost 5 bases and 5 bases, in that order; junction bases with no gene match: 11. The CDR3 has 16 amino acids. Looked up from germline, CDR1 is SGHTA and CDR2 is FQGNSA. This CDR3 is CASSERDRGKRTEAFF. The CDR3 DNA sequence: TGTGCCAGCAGCGAGAGGGACAGGGGTAAGAGGACTGAAGCTTTCTTT.

This chain links TRBV10-3 with TRBJ2-5, with 9 bases matching TRBD1. Germline V gene sequence: CDR1 ENHRY, CDR2 SYGVKD. This CDR3 has 16 residues. The junction had 11 bases not matched to a gene; V was cut back by 5 bases and J by 4 bases. CDR3 coding DNA: TGTGCCATCAGTTCCAAGTCGGGACAGGGTCCAGAGACCCAGTACTTC. Residues: CAISSKSGQGPETQYF.

The J gene is TRBJ2-1, the V gene TRBV18, with 8 bases identical to TRBD1. The junction had 5 bases not matched to a gene; V was cut back by 2 bases and J by 2 bases. Germline values: CDR1 KGHSH, CDR2 LQKENI. The CDR3 has 16 residues. DNA of the CDR3: TGTGCCAGCTCACCAGCGACAGGGGCCACCTACAATGAGCAGTTCTTC. Its protein is CASSPATGATYNEQFF.

V usage is TRBV18 and J usage is TRBJ1-1, with 7 bases identical to TRBD1. Germline CDR1 KGHSH, CDR2 LQKENI. The CDR3 covers 13 residues. V lost 3 bases and J lost 7; bases outside the gene matches: 5. Here the CDR3 reads CASSPIRDSEAFF. The CDR3, as DNA: TGTGCCAGCTCACCGATTCGGGACAGTGAAGCTTTCTTT.

This clone was counted once. V usage is TRBV19 and J usage is TRBJ2-1, with D tentatively TRBD1 (5 bases). Trimming pared 3 bases from V and 0 bases from J, leaving 9 bases between. This CDR3 has 15 amino acids. The germline gives CDR1 LNHDA, CDR2 SQIVND (reference sequence). The CDR3 nucleotides read TGTGCCAGTAGTATGGTGGGGCGCTCCTACAATGAGCAGTTCTTC. Its protein is CASSMVGRSYNEQFF.

The chain recombines TRBV25-1 with TRBJ1-6, with 8 positions matching TRBD1. This CDR3 has 17 residues. CDR1 MGHDK and CDR2 SYGVNS come from the germline V gene. V shed 3 bases and J 5 bases; nucleotides not matched to a gene: 9. The CDR3 loop is CASSDPWVTGDNSPLHF. CDR3 coding DNA: TGTGCCAGCAGTGACCCCTGGGTGACAGGGGATAATTCACCCCTCCACTTT.

This clone was seen just once. The rearrangement joins TRBV4-1 to TRBJ1-2; 10 nucleotides agree with TRBD1. Per the germline V gene, CDR1 is MGHRA and CDR2 is YSYEKL. Trimming took 2 bases from V and 4 from J; bases not matched to a gene: 16. This CDR3 has 19 residues. The DNA for the CDR3 is TGCGCCAGCAGCCAAAACCTAGGAGGCGGGACAGGGGCGAGCTATGGCTACACCTTC. This translates into CASSQNLGGGTGASYGYTF.

The chain combines TRBV6-6 with TRBJ1-1; possible D gene TRBD1, 5 bases. Trimming took 7 bases from V and 6 from J, leaving 18 bases between them. This CDR3 is 14 amino acids long. CDR1 is MNHNY and CDR2 is SVGAGI in the germline V gene (reference sequence). The DNA for the CDR3 is TGTGCCAGCACAACTTCCCTAGGGACTCCTGAAGCTTTCTTT. Its protein is CASTTSLGTPEAFF.

The chain combines TRBV9 with TRBJ1-2; D may be TRBD1 (5 bases). The CDR3 totals 16 residues. Germline V gene lookup returns CDR1 SGDLS and CDR2 YYNGEE. The V and J ends lost 0 bases and 4 bases respectively, with 16 bases between them. CDR3 protein: CASSVVDRDSLYGYTF. CDR3 in DNA: TGTGCCAGCAGCGTAGTCGACCGGGACTCCCTCTATGGCTACACCTTC.

The chain carries TRBV28 and TRBJ1-3; a possible D gene is TRBD1 (6 bases). CDR3 length equals 16 residues. Looked up from germline, CDR1 is MDHEN and CDR2 is SYDVKM. V was trimmed by 7 bases and J by 2 bases, leaving 18 bases between them. The DNA of the CDR3 is TGTGCCAGCATTGTGGCAGGGGAAAGGGCTGGAAACACCATATATTTT. Translated: CASIVAGERAGNTIYF.

The V and J genes are TRBV6-4 and TRBJ2-5; the match to TRBD1 covers 12 bases. The germline CDR1 and CDR2 sequences are MRHNA and SNTAGT. V lost 10 bases to trimming and J lost 7 bases; unmatched junction nucleotides: 7. This CDR3 spans 13 amino acids. CDR3 coding DNA: TGTGCCACCGGGACAGGGGGCTTCGGGACCCAGTACTTC. Translation: CATGTGGFGTQYF.

The chain employs TRBV7-7 and TRBJ2-5; 7 bases fit TRBD1. The CDR3 extends over 14 amino acids. The germline V gene has CDR1 SSHAT and CDR2 FNYEAQ (reference sequence). The V segment lost 5 bases and the J segment 4 bases; nucleotides outside the gene matches: 7. This CDR3 reads CASSLGGLGETQYF. CDR3 DNA sequence: TGTGCCAGCAGCCTAGGGGGCTTGGGAGAGACCCAGTACTTC.